The rows below give T cell receptor beta chains drawn from one sample of a study of blood T cell repertoires in COVID-19. Clones were sequenced by immunoSEQ multiplex PCR, and TCRdb holds only the in-frame ones, with some missing. This table has about 300,000 clones, roughly 89% appearing once. Sequencing used PBMCs or T cells enriched from blood (not recorded which). These receptors originate from a woman in her forties or fifties who had been exposed to COVID-19. Each CDR3 is given with its conserved first and last residue. D genes are given only for firm matches. Rows may omit the clone size; those that give it use once, few, many or a size class.

D: NA; size: NA; J: TRBJ1-1; V: TRBV5-4; DNA: TGTGCCAGCAGTCTCGACAGAAACACTGAAGCTTTCTTT; CDR3: CASSLDRNTEAFF
D: NA; size: NA; J: TRBJ1-4; V: TRBV4-1; DNA: TGCGCCAGCAGCCAAAGAAACAGGGTAGCAACTAATGAAAAACTGTTTTTT; CDR3: CASSQRNRVATNEKLFF
D: TRBD1; size: NA; J: TRBJ2-7; V: TRBV3-1/TRBV3-2; DNA: TGTGCCAGCAGCCAAGGGCTGGACAGGGCGTTAGAGCAGTACTTC; CDR3: CASSQGLDRALEQYF
D: NA; size: NA; J: TRBJ1-6; V: TRBV5-4; DNA: TGTGCCAGCAGCTTGTCCCCGGGGAGCCATAATTCACCCCTCCACTTT; CDR3: CASSLSPGSHNSPLHF
D: NA; size: once; J: TRBJ1-5; V: TRBV7-6; DNA: TGTGCCAGCAGCTTAGCGCGGGGGCTTCGCAATCAGCCCCAGCATTTT; CDR3: CASSLARGLRNQPQHF
D: NA; size: NA; J: TRBJ2-7; V: TRBV3-1/TRBV3-2; DNA: TGTGCCAGCAGCCCCCTTTCGGGCGGGAAGGCCTACGAGCAGTACTTC; CDR3: CASSPLSGGKAYEQYF
D: TRBD2; size: NA; J: TRBJ2-3; V: TRBV2; DNA: TGTGCCAGCAGTGGGACTAGAGGCACAGATACGCAGTATTTT; CDR3: CASSGTRGTDTQYF
D: TRBD1; size: NA; J: TRBJ2-1; V: TRBV11-2; DNA: TGTGCCAGCAGCTTAGATCGAGCAGGGGGCAATGAGCAGTTCTTC; CDR3: CASSLDRAGGNEQFF
D: NA; size: NA; J: TRBJ1-6; V: TRBV10-3; DNA: TGTGCCATCAGTGAGTCGACGCTCGCAGGTTTGGTAACACCCCTCCACTTT; CDR3: CAISESTLAGLVTPLHF
D: TRBD1; size: NA; J: TRBJ2-1; V: TRBV5-1; DNA: TGCGCCAGCAGCCCCCAGACCGGACAGGGTTTCATAACCTACAATGAGCAGTTCTTC; CDR3: CASSPQTGQGFITYNEQFF
D: TRBD1; size: NA; J: TRBJ1-4; V: TRBV28; DNA: TGTGCCAGCAGCCCCCTGACAGGGGAGTTTAGGACTAATGAAAAACTGTTTTTT; CDR3: CASSPLTGEFRTNEKLFF
D: NA; size: NA; J: TRBJ2-7; V: TRBV3-1/TRBV3-2; DNA: TGTGCCAGCAGCCAAGATTTTAGCTCCTACGAGCAGTACTTC; CDR3: CASSQDFSSYEQYF
D: NA; size: few; J: TRBJ1-5; V: TRBV5-6; DNA: TGTGCCAGCAGTGAGGGCAATCAGCCCCAGCATTTT; CDR3: CASSEGNQPQHF
D: NA; size: NA; J: TRBJ2-1; V: TRBV7-2; DNA: TGTGCCAGCAGCCGGAGCACCACCGAGCAGTTCTTC; CDR3: CASSRSTTEQFF
D: NA; size: NA; J: TRBJ2-7; V: TRBV5-5; DNA: TGTGCCAGCAGCTTCCGGGTTGGCGAGCAGTACTTC; CDR3: CASSFRVGEQYF
D: TRBD1; size: once; J: TRBJ1-1; V: TRBV18; DNA: TGTGCCAGCTCACTTCTCGGGACAGGAGCTTTCTTT; CDR3: CASSLLGTGAFF
D: TRBD1; size: NA; J: TRBJ2-5; V: TRBV4-2; DNA: TGTGCCAGCAGCCAAGATGATTTCGTTGGCAGGGGGCGCGGAGAGACCCAGTACTTC; CDR3: CASSQDDFVGRGRGETQYF
D: TRBD2; size: NA; J: TRBJ2-1; V: TRBV5-1; DNA: TGCGCCAGCAGCTTGGTGGTAGCGGGGGGGAATGAGCAGTTCTTC; CDR3: CASSLVVAGGNEQFF
D: TRBD1; size: NA; J: TRBJ1-5; V: TRBV5-6; DNA: TGTGCCAGCAGCACTCGACAGGGCTCCGGCAATCAGCCCCAGCATTTT; CDR3: CASSTRQGSGNQPQHF
D: TRBD2; size: NA; J: TRBJ2-3; V: TRBV11-2; DNA: TGTGCCAGCAGCTTACAGCCTAGCGGGGGGGCCATTAATACGCAGTATTTT; CDR3: CASSLQPSGGAINTQYF
D: TRBD2; size: NA; J: TRBJ2-5; V: TRBV27; DNA: TGTGCCAGCAGAGACGGGGGGGTCCGGGAGACCCAGTACTTC; CDR3: CASRDGGVRETQYF
D: NA; size: NA; J: TRBJ2-5; V: TRBV28; DNA: TGTGCCAGCAGGGGGAGTGGCCAAGAGACCCAGTACTTC; CDR3: CASRGSGQETQYF
D: TRBD1; size: NA; J: TRBJ1-5; V: TRBV19; DNA: TGTGCCAGTACGACAAACAGGGGACAACCCCAGCATTTT; CDR3: CASTTNRGQPQHF
D: TRBD2; size: few; J: TRBJ2-3; V: TRBV6-4; DNA: TGTGCCAGCAGTGCCTTCGGGGGGGCCGCAGATACGCAGTATTTT; CDR3: CASSAFGGAADTQYF
D: TRBD1; size: NA; J: TRBJ1-4; V: TRBV2; DNA: TGTGCCAGCAGTGAAGCGCTTCTAGGGGGCGCGAATGAAAAACTGTTTTTT; CDR3: CASSEALLGGANEKLFF
D: NA; size: NA; J: TRBJ1-2; V: TRBV9; DNA: TGTGCCAGCAGCGTAGAGGGGACTCCTTACCTCTATGGCTACACCTTC; CDR3: CASSVEGTPYLYGYTF
D: NA; size: NA; J: TRBJ1-4; V: TRBV10-2; DNA: TGCGCCAGCAGTGGACGCGAGCTGGCAGGTGAAAAACTGTTTTTT; CDR3: CASSGRELAGEKLFF
D: NA; size: NA; J: TRBJ2-7; V: TRBV2; DNA: TGTGCCAGCCAGAACTACGAGCAGTACTTC; CDR3: CASQNYEQYF
D: NA; size: NA; J: TRBJ2-1; V: TRBV15; DNA: TGTGCCACCGGGCGGGAAGACAATGAGCAGTTCTTC; CDR3: CATGREDNEQFF
D: TRBD1; size: NA; J: TRBJ2-2; V: TRBV10-3; DNA: TGTGCCATCAGCTTGACAGGGCCCGACACCGGGGAGCTGTTTTTT; CDR3: CAISLTGPDTGELFF
D: NA; size: NA; J: TRBJ2-3; V: TRBV25-1; DNA: TGTGCCAGTTCGACAGGCCTCAGCACAGATACGCAGTATTTT; CDR3: CASSTGLSTDTQYF
D: NA; size: NA; J: TRBJ1-2; V: TRBV28; DNA: TGTGCCAGCCGGGAGGGCTATGGCTACACCTTC; CDR3: CASREGYGYTF
D: NA; size: NA; J: TRBJ1-1; V: TRBV2; DNA: TGTGCCAGCAAGAACTTAGTTAGGACAGCTAACACTGAAGCTTTCTTT; CDR3: CASKNLVRTANTEAFF
D: NA; size: few; J: TRBJ2-5; V: TRBV11-3; DNA: TGTGCCAGCAGCTTAGGTATAGAGACCCAGTACTTC; CDR3: CASSLGIETQYF
D: TRBD1; size: NA; J: TRBJ2-3; V: TRBV9; DNA: TGTGCCAGCGCCAGGGGGACAGATACGCAGTATTTT; CDR3: CASARGTDTQYF
D: TRBD1; size: NA; J: TRBJ1-1; V: TRBV27; DNA: TGTGCCAGCACTACAGGGGGTGGGAACACTGAAGCTTTCTTT; CDR3: CASTTGGGNTEAFF
D: TRBD1; size: NA; J: TRBJ2-6; V: TRBV3-1/TRBV3-2; DNA: TGTGCCAGCAGCCCCAGGGGGTGGGAGGCCAACGTCCTGACTTTC; CDR3: CASSPRGWEANVLTF
D: TRBD2; size: NA; J: TRBJ2-3; V: TRBV4-1; DNA: TGCGCCAGCAGCCAAGCTGGGACTAGCGGTGCCGGAGATACGCAGTATTTT; CDR3: CASSQAGTSGAGDTQYF
D: NA; size: NA; J: TRBJ1-2; V: TRBV5-4; DNA: TGTGCCAGCAGCTCGTCGGCAGGGATCAATGGCTACACCTTC; CDR3: CASSSSAGINGYTF
D: NA; size: NA; J: TRBJ1-1; V: TRBV5-1; DNA: TGCTCAGAACGGATCGGGGTCGGCACTGAAGCTTTCTTT; CDR3: CSERIGVGTEAFF